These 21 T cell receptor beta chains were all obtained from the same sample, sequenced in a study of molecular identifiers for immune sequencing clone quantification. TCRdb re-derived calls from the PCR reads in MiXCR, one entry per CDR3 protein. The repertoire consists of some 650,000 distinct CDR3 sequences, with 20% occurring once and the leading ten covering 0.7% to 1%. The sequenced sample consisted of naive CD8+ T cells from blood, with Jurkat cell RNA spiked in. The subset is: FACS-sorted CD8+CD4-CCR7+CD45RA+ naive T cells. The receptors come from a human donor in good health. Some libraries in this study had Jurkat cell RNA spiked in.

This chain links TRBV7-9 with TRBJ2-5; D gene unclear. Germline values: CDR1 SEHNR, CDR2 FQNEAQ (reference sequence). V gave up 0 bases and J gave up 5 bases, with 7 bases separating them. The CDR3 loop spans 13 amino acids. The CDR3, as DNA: TGTGCCAGCAGCTTAGCGGCAGCGGAGACCCAGTACTTC. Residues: CASSLAAAETQYF.

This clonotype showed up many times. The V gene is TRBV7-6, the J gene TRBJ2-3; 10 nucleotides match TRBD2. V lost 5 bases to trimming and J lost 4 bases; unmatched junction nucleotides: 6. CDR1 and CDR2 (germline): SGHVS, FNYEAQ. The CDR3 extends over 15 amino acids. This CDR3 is CASSQSGRDADTQYF. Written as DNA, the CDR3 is TGTGCCAGCAGCCAAAGCGGGAGGGACGCAGATACGCAGTATTTT.

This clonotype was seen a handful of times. CDR3 loop: CASSSPGAGGELFF. The CDR3 coding sequence is TGTGCCAGCAGTTCCCCGGGGGCGGGGGGGGAGCTGTTTTTT. This chain connects TRBV27 to TRBJ2-2, with D tentatively TRBD1 or TRBD2 (6 bases each). V lost 4 bases to trimming and J lost 8 bases, with 14 bases between them. Looked up from germline, CDR1 is MNHEY and CDR2 is SMNVEV (reference sequence). This CDR3 has 14 amino acids.

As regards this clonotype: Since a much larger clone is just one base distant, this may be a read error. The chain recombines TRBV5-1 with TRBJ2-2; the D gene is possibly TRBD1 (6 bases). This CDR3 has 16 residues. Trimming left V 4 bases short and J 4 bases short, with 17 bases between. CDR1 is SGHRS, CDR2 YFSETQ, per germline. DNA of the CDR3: TGCGCCAGCAGCGTTCTGATAACAGGGTCCACCGGGGAGCTGTTTTTT. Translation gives CASSVLITGSTGELFF.

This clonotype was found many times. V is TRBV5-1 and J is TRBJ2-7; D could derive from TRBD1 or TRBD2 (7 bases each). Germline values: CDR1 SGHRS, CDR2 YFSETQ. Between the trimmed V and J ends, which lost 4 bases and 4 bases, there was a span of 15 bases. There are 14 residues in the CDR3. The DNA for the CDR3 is TGCGCCAGCAGCGCAGCAGGGGGGGGTTACGAGCAGTACTTC. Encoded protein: CASSAAGGGYEQYF.

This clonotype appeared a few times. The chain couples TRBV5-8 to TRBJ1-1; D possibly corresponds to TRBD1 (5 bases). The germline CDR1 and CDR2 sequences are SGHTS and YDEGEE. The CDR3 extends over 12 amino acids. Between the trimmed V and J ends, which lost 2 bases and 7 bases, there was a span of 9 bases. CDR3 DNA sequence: TGTGCCAGCAGCTTTAGAGACAGTGAAGCTTTCTTT. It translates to CASSFRDSEAFF.

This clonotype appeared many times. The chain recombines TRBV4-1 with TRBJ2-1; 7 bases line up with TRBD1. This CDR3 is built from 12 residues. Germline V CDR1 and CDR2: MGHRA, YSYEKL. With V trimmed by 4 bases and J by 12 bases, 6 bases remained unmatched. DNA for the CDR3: TGCGCCAGCAGCCCGGACAGGATCTCGCAGTTCTTC. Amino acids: CASSPDRISQFF.

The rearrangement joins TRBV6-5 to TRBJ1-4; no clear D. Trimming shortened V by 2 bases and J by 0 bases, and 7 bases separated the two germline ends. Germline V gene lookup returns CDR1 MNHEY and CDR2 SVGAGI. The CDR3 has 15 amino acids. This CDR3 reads CASSYRPATNEKLFF. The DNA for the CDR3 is TGTGCCAGCAGTTACCGTCCGGCAACTAATGAAAAACTGTTTTTT.

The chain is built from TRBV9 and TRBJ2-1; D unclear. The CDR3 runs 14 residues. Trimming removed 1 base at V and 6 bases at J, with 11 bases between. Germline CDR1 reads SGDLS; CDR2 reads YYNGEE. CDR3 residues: CASSVYTSGNEQFF. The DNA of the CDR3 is TGTGCCAGCAGCGTATACACCAGTGGCAATGAGCAGTTCTTC.

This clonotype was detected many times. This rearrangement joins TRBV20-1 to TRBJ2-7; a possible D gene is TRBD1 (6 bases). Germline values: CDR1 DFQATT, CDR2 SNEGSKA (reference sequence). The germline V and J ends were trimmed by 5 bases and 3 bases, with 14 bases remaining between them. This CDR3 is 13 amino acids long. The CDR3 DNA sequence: TGCAGTGCTGTGGGGGCTAGTGTCTACGAGCAGTACTTC. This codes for CSAVGASVYEQYF.

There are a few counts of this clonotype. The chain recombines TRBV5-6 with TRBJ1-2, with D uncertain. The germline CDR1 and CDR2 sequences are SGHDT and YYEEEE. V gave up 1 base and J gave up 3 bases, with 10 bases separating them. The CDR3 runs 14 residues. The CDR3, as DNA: TGTGCCAGCAGCTTGTCGCAGAACGACTATGGCTACACCTTC. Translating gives CASSLSQNDYGYTF.

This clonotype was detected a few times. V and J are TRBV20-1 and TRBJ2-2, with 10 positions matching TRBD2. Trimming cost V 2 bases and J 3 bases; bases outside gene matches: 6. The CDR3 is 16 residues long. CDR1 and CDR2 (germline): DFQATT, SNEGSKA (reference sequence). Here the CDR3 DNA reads TGCAGTGCTAGAAATCGGACTAGCGGATACACCGGGGAGCTGTTTTTT. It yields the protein CSARNRTSGYTGELFF.

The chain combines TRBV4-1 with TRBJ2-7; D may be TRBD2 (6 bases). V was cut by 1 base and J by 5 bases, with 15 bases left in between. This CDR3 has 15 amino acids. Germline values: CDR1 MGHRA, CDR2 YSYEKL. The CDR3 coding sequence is TGCGCCAGCAGCCAAGTCCTCGGGGGATACCACGAGCAGTACTTC. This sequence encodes CASSQVLGGYHEQYF.

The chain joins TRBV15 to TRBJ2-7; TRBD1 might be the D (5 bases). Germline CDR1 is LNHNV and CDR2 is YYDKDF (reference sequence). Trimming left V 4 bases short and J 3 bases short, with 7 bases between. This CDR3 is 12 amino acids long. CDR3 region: CATSTGNYEQYF. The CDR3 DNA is TGTGCCACCAGCACAGGGAACTACGAGCAGTACTTC.

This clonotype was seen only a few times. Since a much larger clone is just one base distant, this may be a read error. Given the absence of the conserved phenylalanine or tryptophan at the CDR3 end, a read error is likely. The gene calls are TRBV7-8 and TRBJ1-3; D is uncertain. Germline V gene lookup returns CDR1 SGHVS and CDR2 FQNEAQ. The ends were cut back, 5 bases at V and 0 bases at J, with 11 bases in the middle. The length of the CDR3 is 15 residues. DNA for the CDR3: TGTGCCAGCAGCAACAGTCCTGGCTCTGGAAACACCATATATCTT. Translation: CASSNSPGSGNTIYL.

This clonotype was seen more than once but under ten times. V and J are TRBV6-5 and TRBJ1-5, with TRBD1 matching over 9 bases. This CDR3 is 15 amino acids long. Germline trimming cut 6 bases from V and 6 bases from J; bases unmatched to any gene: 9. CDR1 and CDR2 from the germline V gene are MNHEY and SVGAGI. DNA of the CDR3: TGTGCCAGCAGCAACGGGGGACAGGGATCTCAGCCCCAGCATTTT. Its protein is CASSNGGQGSQPQHF.

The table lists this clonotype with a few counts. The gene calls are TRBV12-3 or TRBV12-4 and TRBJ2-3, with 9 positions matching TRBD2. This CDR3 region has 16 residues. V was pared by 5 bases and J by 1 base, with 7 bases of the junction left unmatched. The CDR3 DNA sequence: TGTGCCAGCAGTCCCCTTGTAGCGGGGGGCACAGATACGCAGTATTTT. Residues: CASSPLVAGGTDTQYF.

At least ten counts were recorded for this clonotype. CDR3 in DNA: TGCGCCAGCAGCCCAGGGGTGGCAGGCTACGAGCAGTACTTC. Translation: CASSPGVAGYEQYF. This chain joins TRBV5-1 and TRBJ2-7; possible D gene TRBD1, 6 bases. The CDR3 spans 14 residues. Germline CDR1 is SGHRS and CDR2 is YFSETQ. V shed 4 bases and J shed 3 bases, with 14 bases lying between them.

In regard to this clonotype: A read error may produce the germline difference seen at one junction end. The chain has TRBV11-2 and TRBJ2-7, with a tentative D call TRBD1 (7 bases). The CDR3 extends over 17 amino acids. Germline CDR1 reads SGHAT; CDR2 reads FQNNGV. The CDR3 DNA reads TGTGCCAGCAGCTCCGGGGGTTACAGGGGTAGCGACTACGGGCAGTACTTC. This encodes CASSSGGYRGSDYGQYF.

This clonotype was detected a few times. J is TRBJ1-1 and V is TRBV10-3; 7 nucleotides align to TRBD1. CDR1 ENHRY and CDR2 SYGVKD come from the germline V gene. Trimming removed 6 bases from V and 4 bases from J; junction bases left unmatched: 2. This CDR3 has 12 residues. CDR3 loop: CAIRTGSTEAFF. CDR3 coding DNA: TGTGCCATCAGGACAGGGAGCACTGAAGCTTTCTTT.

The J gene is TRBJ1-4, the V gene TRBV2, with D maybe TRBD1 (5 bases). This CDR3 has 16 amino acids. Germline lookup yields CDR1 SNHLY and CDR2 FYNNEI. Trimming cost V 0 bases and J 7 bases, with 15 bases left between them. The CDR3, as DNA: TGTGCCAGCAGTGAAGCAGCGGGCCGGGGGGGTGAAAAACTGTTTTTT. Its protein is CASSEAAGRGGEKLFF.